The 8 T cell receptor beta chains in this list originate from one sample, sequenced in a study of PD-L1 blockade in urothelial cancer. Method: immunoSEQ multiplex PCR; TCRdb's copy keeps in-frame clones and lacks some. This sample has tens of thousands of clones, with approximately 86% found just once. The sequences come from PBMCs, collected around atezolizumab (anti-PD-L1) treatment. These TCRs come from a man in his forties or fifties with urothelial cancer.

This clone was counted between two and nine times. The chain carries TRBV9 and TRBJ2-1; D gene ambiguous. V dropped 0 bases and J dropped 7 bases, with 5 bases sitting between them. From germline, CDR1 is SGDLS and CDR2 YYNGEE. The CDR3 covers 12 residues. CDR3 sequence: CASSVAVNEQFF. The CDR3 nucleotides read TGTGCCAGCAGCGTAGCGGTGAATGAGCAGTTCTTC. The whole variable domain, filled in from reference TRBV9 and TRBJ2-1, reads DSGVTQTPKHLITATGQRVTLRCSPRSGDLSVYWYQQSLDQGLQFLIQYYNGEERAKGNILERFSAQQFPDLHSELNLSSLELGDSALYFCASSVAVNEQFFGPGTRLTVL.

The chain carries TRBV19 and TRBJ2-5; D perhaps matches TRBD2 (5 bases). This CDR3 has 12 amino acids. Germline V lookup: CDR1 LNHDA, CDR2 SQIVND (reference sequence). Between the trimmed V and J ends, which lost 10 bases and 1 base, there was a span of 10 bases. The DNA of the CDR3 is TGTGCCACTAGACGGGGCCAAGAGACCCAGTACTTC. Protein: CATRRGQETQYF.

The chain carries TRBV6-1 and TRBJ2-7, with D possibly matching TRBD2 (5 bases). Trimming removed 6 bases from V and 3 bases from J, with 9 bases in between. Germline CDR1 MNHNS, CDR2 SASEGT. This CDR3 spans 12 amino acids. CDR3 protein: CASREGLYEQYF. In nucleotides, the CDR3 is TGTGCCAGCAGAGAGGGCCTCTACGAGCAGTACTTC.

The chain links TRBV6-1 to TRBJ2-7; D is ambiguous. The CDR3 runs 10 residues. Trimming took off 4 bases at V and 5 bases at J, with 3 bases between the two ends. The germline CDR1 and CDR2 sequences are MNHNS and SASEGT. This CDR3 reads CASSVNEQYF. DNA of the CDR3: TGTGCCAGCAGTGTCAACGAGCAGTACTTC.

The rearrangement joins TRBV7-8 to TRBJ2-7; D might be TRBD1 (6 bases). Germline lookup yields CDR1 SGHVS and CDR2 FQNEAQ. CDR3 length: 12 residues. V was cut by 5 bases and J by 3 bases, with 8 bases left in between. The DNA of the CDR3 is TGTGCCAGCAGCATACAGGGCTACGAGCAGTACTTC. Translation: CASSIQGYEQYF.

The chain has TRBV10-3 and TRBJ1-4, with 11 bases identical to TRBD1. Trimming took 6 bases from V and 5 from J; bases not matched to a gene: 8. Germline V lookup: CDR1 ENHRY, CDR2 SYGVKD. The CDR3 covers 16 residues. CDR3 sequence (DNA): TGTGCCATCAGCCAGGACAGGGGGCAACAGAATGAAAAACTGTTTTTT. Protein: CAISQDRGQQNEKLFF.

V usage is TRBV15 and J usage is TRBJ1-5; 10 bases fit TRBD1. This CDR3 region has 14 residues. In germline, CDR1 is LNHNV, CDR2 YYDKDF (reference sequence). V trimming: 4 bases; J trimming: 7 bases; junction bases outside the gene matches: 4. CDR3 sequence: CATSIDRGLQPQHF. The CDR3 DNA reads as TGTGCCACCAGCATAGACAGGGGGCTGCAGCCCCAGCATTTT.

The chain is built from TRBV9 and TRBJ2-1; TRBD2 agrees at 9 bases. V lost 5 bases and J lost 7; bases outside the gene matches: 13. Germline V gene sequence: CDR1 SGDLS, CDR2 YYNGEE. CDR3 length equals 16 residues. The CDR3 spells CASSLLSGGVGNEQFF. The CDR3 DNA sequence: TGTGCCAGCAGTCTACTTAGCGGGGGCGTGGGGAATGAGCAGTTCTTC.